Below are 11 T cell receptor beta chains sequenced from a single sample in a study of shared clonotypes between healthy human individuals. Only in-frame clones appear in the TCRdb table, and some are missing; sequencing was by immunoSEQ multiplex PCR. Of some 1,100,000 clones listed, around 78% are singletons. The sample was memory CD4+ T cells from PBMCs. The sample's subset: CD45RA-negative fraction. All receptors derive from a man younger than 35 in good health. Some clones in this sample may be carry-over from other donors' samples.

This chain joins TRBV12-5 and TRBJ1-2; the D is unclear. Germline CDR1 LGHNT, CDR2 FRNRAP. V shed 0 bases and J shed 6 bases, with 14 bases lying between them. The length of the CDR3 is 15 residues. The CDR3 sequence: CASGLVPGVGHGYTF. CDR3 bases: TGTGCTAGTGGTTTGGTACCGGGAGTAGGGCATGGCTACACCTTC.

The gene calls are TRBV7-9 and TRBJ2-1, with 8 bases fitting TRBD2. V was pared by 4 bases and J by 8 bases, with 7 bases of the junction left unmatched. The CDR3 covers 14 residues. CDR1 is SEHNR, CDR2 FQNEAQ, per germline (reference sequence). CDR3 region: CASSWASAGDEQFF. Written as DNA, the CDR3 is TGTGCCAGCAGCTGGGCGTCAGCGGGAGATGAGCAGTTCTTC.

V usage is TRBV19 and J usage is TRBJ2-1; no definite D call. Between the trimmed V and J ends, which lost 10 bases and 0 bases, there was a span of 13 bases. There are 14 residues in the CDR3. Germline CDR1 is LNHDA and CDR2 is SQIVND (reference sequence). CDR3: CATRPSGSYNEQFF. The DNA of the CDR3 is TGTGCCACTCGACCTTCTGGCTCCTACAATGAGCAGTTCTTC.

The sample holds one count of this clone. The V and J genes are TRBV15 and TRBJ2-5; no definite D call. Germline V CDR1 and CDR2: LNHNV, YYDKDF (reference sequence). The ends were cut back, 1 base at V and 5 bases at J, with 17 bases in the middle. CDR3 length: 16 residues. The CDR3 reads CATSRGVAAAGETQYF. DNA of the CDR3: TGTGCCACCAGCAGAGGGGTAGCAGCAGCCGGGGAGACCCAGTACTTC.

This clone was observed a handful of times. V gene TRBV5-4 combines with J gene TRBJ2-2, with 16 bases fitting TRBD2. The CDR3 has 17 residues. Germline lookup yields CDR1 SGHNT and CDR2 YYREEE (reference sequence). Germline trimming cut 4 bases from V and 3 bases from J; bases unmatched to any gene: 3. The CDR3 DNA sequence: TGTGCCAGCAGCGGGACTAGCGGGAGGGCGGACACCGGGGAGCTGTTTTTT. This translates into CASSGTSGRADTGELFF.

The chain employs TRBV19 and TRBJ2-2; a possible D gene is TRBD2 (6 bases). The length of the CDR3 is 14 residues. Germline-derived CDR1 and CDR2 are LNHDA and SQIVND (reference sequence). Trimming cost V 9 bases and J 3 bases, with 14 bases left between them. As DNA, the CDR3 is TGTGCCAGCAAGGGACTGTTGGACACCGGGGAGCTGTTTTTT. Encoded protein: CASKGLLDTGELFF.

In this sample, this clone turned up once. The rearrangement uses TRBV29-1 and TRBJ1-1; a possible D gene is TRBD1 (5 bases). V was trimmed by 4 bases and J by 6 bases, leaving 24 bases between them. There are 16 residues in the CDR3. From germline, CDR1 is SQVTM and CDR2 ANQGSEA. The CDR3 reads CSVGTPRGARSAEAFF. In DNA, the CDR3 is TGCAGCGTTGGCACCCCGCGAGGGGCACGGAGTGCTGAAGCTTTCTTT.

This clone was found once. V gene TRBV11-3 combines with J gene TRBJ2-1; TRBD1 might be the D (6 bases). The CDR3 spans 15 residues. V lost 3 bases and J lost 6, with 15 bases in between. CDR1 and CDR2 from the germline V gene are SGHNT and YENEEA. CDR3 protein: CASSLGAGVSNEQFF. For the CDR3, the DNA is TGTGCCAGCAGCTTGGGGGCGGGCGTAAGCAATGAGCAGTTCTTC.

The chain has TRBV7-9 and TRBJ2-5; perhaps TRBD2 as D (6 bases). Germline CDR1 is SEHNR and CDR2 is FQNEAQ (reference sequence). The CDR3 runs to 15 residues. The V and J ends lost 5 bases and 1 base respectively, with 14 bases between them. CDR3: CASSPGSGSQETQYF. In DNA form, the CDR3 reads TGTGCCAGCAGCCCGGGAAGCGGGTCCCAAGAGACCCAGTACTTC.

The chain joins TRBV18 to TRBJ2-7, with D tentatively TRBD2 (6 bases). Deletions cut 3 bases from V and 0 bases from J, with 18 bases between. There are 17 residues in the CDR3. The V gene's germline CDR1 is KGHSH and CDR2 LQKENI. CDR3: CASSPILAGIGSYEQYF. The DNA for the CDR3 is TGTGCCAGCTCACCCATACTAGCCGGGATAGGCTCCTACGAGCAGTACTTC.

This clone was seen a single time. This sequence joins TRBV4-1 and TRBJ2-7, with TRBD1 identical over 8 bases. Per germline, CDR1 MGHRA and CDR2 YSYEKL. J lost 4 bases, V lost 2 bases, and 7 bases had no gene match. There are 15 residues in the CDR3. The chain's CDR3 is CASSQPTGGRYEQYF. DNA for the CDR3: TGCGCCAGCAGCCAACCTACAGGGGGTAGGTACGAGCAGTACTTC.